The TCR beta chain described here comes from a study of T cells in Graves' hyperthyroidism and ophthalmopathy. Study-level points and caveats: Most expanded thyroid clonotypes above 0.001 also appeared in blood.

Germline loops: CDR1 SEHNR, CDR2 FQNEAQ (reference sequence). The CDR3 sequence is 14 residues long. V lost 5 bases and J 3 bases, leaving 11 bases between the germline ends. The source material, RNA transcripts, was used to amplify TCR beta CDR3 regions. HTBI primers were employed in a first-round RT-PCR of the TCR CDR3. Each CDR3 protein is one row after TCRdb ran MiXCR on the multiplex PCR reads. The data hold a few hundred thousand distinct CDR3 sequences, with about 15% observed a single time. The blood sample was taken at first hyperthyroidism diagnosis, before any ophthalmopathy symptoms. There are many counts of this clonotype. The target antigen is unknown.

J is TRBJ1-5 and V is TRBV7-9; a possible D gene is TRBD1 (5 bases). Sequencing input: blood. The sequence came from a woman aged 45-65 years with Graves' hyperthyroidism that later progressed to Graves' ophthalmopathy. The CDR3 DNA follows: TGTGCCAGCAGCGGGGAAGGGGACAATCAGCCCCAGCATTTT. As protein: CASSGEGDNQPQHF.